This is a list of T cell receptor beta chains from one sample in a study of blood T cell repertoires in COVID-19. The assay was immunoSEQ multiplex PCR, and TCRdb's table has in-frame clones only and misses some. The table records some 110,000 clones, around three quarters of them present only once. The specimen sequenced was peripheral blood. The receptors derive from a man aged 70 or older with acute or convalescent COVID-19. Each CDR3 is given with its conserved first and last residue. The order of the fields is V gene, D gene, clone size, J gene, CDR3 protein, CDR3 DNA. The D gene is left open where the match is weak. Clone size, where shown, is once, few, many, or a class for clones that have expanded.

v_gene: TRBV18
d_gene: TRBD1
abundance: few
j_gene: TRBJ2-2
CDR3aa: CASSPEGAWAGELFF
CDR3nt: TGTGCCAGCTCACCAGAGGGGGCTTGGGCCGGGGAGCTGTTTTTT

v_gene: TRBV10-3
d_gene: TRBD2
abundance: -
j_gene: TRBJ2-1
CDR3aa: CAISDSRTSGGDGNEQFF
CDR3nt: TGTGCCATCAGTGACAGCAGGACTAGCGGGGGGGATGGAAATGAGCAGTTCTTC

v_gene: TRBV28
d_gene: TRBD2
abundance: once
j_gene: TRBJ2-7
CDR3aa: CASSLSKGLAGSYEQYF
CDR3nt: TGTGCCAGCAGCCTAAGTAAGGGACTAGCGGGGTCCTACGAGCAGTACTTC

v_gene: TRBV5-6
d_gene: -
abundance: -
j_gene: TRBJ2-7
CDR3aa: CASSPNPGVSYEQYF
CDR3nt: TGTGCCAGCAGCCCGAACCCAGGGGTCTCCTACGAGCAGTACTTC

v_gene: TRBV5-1
d_gene: TRBD2
abundance: -
j_gene: TRBJ2-7
CDR3aa: CASSLVGGSSYEQYF
CDR3nt: TGCGCCAGCAGCTTGGTGGGGGGGAGCTCCTACGAGCAGTACTTC

v_gene: TRBV19
d_gene: -
abundance: few
j_gene: TRBJ2-7
CDR3aa: CASSIDRTYEQYF
CDR3nt: TGTGCCAGTAGTATAGACAGAACCTACGAGCAGTACTTC

v_gene: TRBV11-3
d_gene: -
abundance: -
j_gene: TRBJ1-1
CDR3aa: CASSQTQASTEAFF
CDR3nt: TGTGCCAGCAGCCAGACCCAGGCATCTACTGAAGCTTTCTTT

v_gene: TRBV11-3
d_gene: TRBD1
abundance: -
j_gene: TRBJ2-1
CDR3aa: CASSPGQGSYNEQFF
CDR3nt: TGTGCCAGCAGCCCGGGACAGGGGTCCTACAATGAGCAGTTCTTC

v_gene: TRBV28
d_gene: -
abundance: -
j_gene: TRBJ2-1
CDR3aa: CATNSGYNEQFF
CDR3nt: TGTGCCACCAATAGCGGCTACAATGAGCAGTTCTTC

v_gene: TRBV6-2/TRBV6-3
d_gene: -
abundance: -
j_gene: TRBJ2-7
CDR3aa: CASSYSGYSREQYF
CDR3nt: TGTGCCAGCAGTTACTCGGGTTACAGCCGCGAGCAGTACTTC

v_gene: TRBV11-1
d_gene: TRBD1
abundance: few
j_gene: TRBJ1-5
CDR3aa: CASSPGQGGNQPQHF
CDR3nt: TGTGCCAGCAGCCCGGGACAGGGTGGCAATCAGCCCCAGCATTTT

v_gene: TRBV6-4
d_gene: -
abundance: few
j_gene: TRBJ1-1
CDR3aa: CASRGAGTEAFF
CDR3nt: TGTGCCAGCAGAGGGGCTGGCACTGAAGCTTTCTTT

v_gene: TRBV3-1/TRBV3-2
d_gene: -
abundance: -
j_gene: TRBJ2-7
CDR3aa: CASTYQGFGEQYF
CDR3nt: TGTGCCAGCACCTACCAGGGCTTCGGGGAGCAGTACTTC

v_gene: TRBV5-1
d_gene: -
abundance: once
j_gene: TRBJ1-3
CDR3aa: CASRDVRGYTIYF
CDR3nt: TGCGCCAGCAGGGACGTACGGGGATACACCATATATTTT

v_gene: TRBV11-2
d_gene: TRBD2
abundance: -
j_gene: TRBJ2-7
CDR3aa: CASSRHGVAGEYEQYF
CDR3nt: TGTGCCAGCAGCCGTCACGGGGTAGCGGGAGAGTACGAGCAGTACTTC

v_gene: TRBV9
d_gene: TRBD1
abundance: -
j_gene: TRBJ1-2
CDR3aa: CASSVGTGTYTF
CDR3nt: TGTGCCAGCAGCGTAGGGACAGGAACCTACACCTTC

v_gene: TRBV4-3
d_gene: -
abundance: once
j_gene: TRBJ1-3
CDR3aa: CASSPVGDPSGNTIYF
CDR3nt: TGCGCCAGCAGCCCTGTAGGGGATCCCTCTGGAAACACCATATATTTT

v_gene: TRBV7-2
d_gene: TRBD1
abundance: -
j_gene: TRBJ2-7
CDR3aa: CASSSRDREQYF
CDR3nt: TGTGCCAGCAGCTCCCGGGACAGGGAGCAGTACTTC

v_gene: TRBV19
d_gene: TRBD1
abundance: -
j_gene: TRBJ2-7
CDR3aa: CASSPEGTGGLEQYF
CDR3nt: TGTGCCAGTAGCCCAGAGGGGACAGGGGGCCTTGAGCAGTACTTC

v_gene: TRBV4-2
d_gene: TRBD2
abundance: once
j_gene: TRBJ2-2
CDR3aa: CASSHGTSGTGELFF
CDR3nt: TGTGCCAGCAGCCATGGGACTAGCGGGACCGGGGAGCTGTTTTTT

v_gene: TRBV7-9
d_gene: TRBD1
abundance: -
j_gene: TRBJ1-3
CDR3aa: CASSFPGQYDFSGNTIYF
CDR3nt: TGTGCCAGCAGCTTTCCGGGACAGTACGATTTCTCTGGAAACACCATATATTTT

v_gene: TRBV18
d_gene: -
abundance: -
j_gene: TRBJ2-7
CDR3aa: CASSPGQGHFYEQYF
CDR3nt: TGTGCCAGCTCACCAGGCCAGGGACATTTCTACGAGCAGTACTTC

v_gene: TRBV4-1
d_gene: -
abundance: -
j_gene: TRBJ2-2
CDR3aa: CASSQEGRARSGELFF
CDR3nt: TGCGCCAGCAGCCAAGAGGGCAGGGCCCGATCCGGGGAGCTGTTTTTT

v_gene: TRBV2
d_gene: TRBD1
abundance: -
j_gene: TRBJ1-1
CDR3aa: CASSQEIQGDTEAFF
CDR3nt: TGTGCCAGCAGTCAAGAAATTCAGGGGGACACTGAAGCTTTCTTT

v_gene: TRBV5-6
d_gene: TRBD1
abundance: -
j_gene: TRBJ2-6
CDR3aa: CASSPPGRTGSGANVLTF
CDR3nt: TGTGCCAGCAGCCCCCCCGGACGGACAGGTTCTGGGGCCAACGTCCTGACTTTC

v_gene: TRBV7-9
d_gene: TRBD1
abundance: once
j_gene: TRBJ1-6
CDR3aa: CASSLRTGYNSPLHF
CDR3nt: TGTGCCAGCAGCTTGAGGACAGGCTATAATTCACCCCTCCACTTT

v_gene: TRBV7-3
d_gene: -
abundance: -
j_gene: TRBJ1-5
CDR3aa: CASSFRTSRRHQPQHF
CDR3nt: TGTGCCAGCAGCTTCAGGACATCTAGGCGGCATCAGCCCCAGCATTTT

v_gene: TRBV18
d_gene: -
abundance: once
j_gene: TRBJ1-6
CDR3aa: CASSPGAQGSPLHF
CDR3nt: TGTGCCAGCTCACCAGGGGCTCAAGGTTCACCCCTCCACTTT

v_gene: TRBV5-1
d_gene: -
abundance: -
j_gene: TRBJ2-2
CDR3aa: CASSSDTHTGELFF
CDR3nt: TGCGCCAGCAGTTCGGACACACACACCGGGGAGCTGTTTTTT

v_gene: TRBV28
d_gene: TRBD2
abundance: -
j_gene: TRBJ2-1
CDR3aa: CASQGTSGKKGEQFF
CDR3nt: TGTGCCTCCCAGGGGACTAGCGGGAAGAAGGGTGAGCAGTTCTTC

v_gene: TRBV5-1
d_gene: TRBD2
abundance: -
j_gene: TRBJ2-2
CDR3aa: CASNSQAGANTGELFF
CDR3nt: TGCGCCAGCAACAGTCAGGCGGGGGCGAACACCGGGGAGCTGTTTTTT

v_gene: TRBV6-5
d_gene: -
abundance: -
j_gene: TRBJ2-1
CDR3aa: CATSSVSSYNEQFF
CDR3nt: TGTGCCACCTCTAGCGTCAGCTCCTACAATGAGCAGTTCTTC

v_gene: TRBV7-8
d_gene: TRBD1
abundance: -
j_gene: TRBJ2-7
CDR3aa: CASSLPGQGAYEQYF
CDR3nt: TGTGCCAGCAGCTTACCCGGACAGGGGGCCTACGAGCAGTACTTC

v_gene: TRBV9
d_gene: -
abundance: few
j_gene: TRBJ2-1
CDR3aa: CASSVPGQEGGEQFF
CDR3nt: TGTGCCAGCAGCGTGCCCGGACAGGAGGGGGGTGAGCAGTTCTTC

v_gene: TRBV29-1
d_gene: TRBD2
abundance: -
j_gene: TRBJ2-3
CDR3aa: CSVEATSGGRDTQYF
CDR3nt: TGCAGCGTTGAAGCGACTAGCGGGGGCCGGGATACGCAGTATTTT

v_gene: TRBV11-2
d_gene: -
abundance: -
j_gene: TRBJ1-1
CDR3aa: CASSFGGMAEAFF
CDR3nt: TGTGCCAGCAGCTTCGGGGGGATGGCTGAAGCTTTCTTT

v_gene: TRBV7-9
d_gene: -
abundance: -
j_gene: TRBJ2-7
CDR3aa: CASSTTTGDYEQYF
CDR3nt: TGTGCCAGCAGCACGACGACAGGAGACTACGAGCAGTACTTC

v_gene: TRBV19
d_gene: TRBD1
abundance: -
j_gene: TRBJ2-7
CDR3aa: CASSTYRGYNDGAYEQYF
CDR3nt: TGTGCCAGTAGTACATACAGGGGGTATAACGATGGGGCCTACGAGCAGTACTTC

v_gene: TRBV28
d_gene: TRBD2
abundance: few
j_gene: TRBJ2-1
CDR3aa: CASSITAGGLNEQFF
CDR3nt: TGTGCCAGCTCCATCACGGCGGGAGGCCTCAATGAGCAGTTCTTC

v_gene: TRBV2
d_gene: TRBD1
abundance: few
j_gene: TRBJ1-5
CDR3aa: CASRGQGNQPQHF
CDR3nt: TGTGCCAGCAGGGGACAGGGGAATCAGCCCCAGCATTTT

v_gene: TRBV4-2
d_gene: TRBD2
abundance: once
j_gene: TRBJ2-1
CDR3aa: CASSQDRRGGNREQFF
CDR3nt: TGTGCCAGCAGCCAAGATAGGCGGGGGGGCAATAGAGAGCAGTTCTTC

v_gene: TRBV27
d_gene: -
abundance: -
j_gene: TRBJ1-2
CDR3aa: CASSLKKEYYGYTF
CDR3nt: TGTGCCAGCAGTTTAAAGAAGGAGTACTATGGCTACACCTTC

v_gene: TRBV24-1
d_gene: TRBD1
abundance: -
j_gene: TRBJ2-7
CDR3aa: CATSGRQGDYEQYF
CDR3nt: TGTGCCACCAGTGGGCGACAGGGAGACTACGAGCAGTACTTC

v_gene: TRBV29-1
d_gene: TRBD1
abundance: -
j_gene: TRBJ2-7
CDR3aa: CSATNRGQSDEQYF
CDR3nt: TGCAGCGCTACGAACAGGGGGCAGTCGGACGAGCAGTACTTC

v_gene: TRBV5-1
d_gene: TRBD2
abundance: -
j_gene: TRBJ2-3
CDR3aa: CASSSAGTNPTDTQYF
CDR3nt: TGCGCCAGCAGCTCCGCCGGGACTAACCCCACAGATACGCAGTATTTT

v_gene: TRBV18
d_gene: -
abundance: -
j_gene: TRBJ2-6
CDR3aa: CASSLRVLSSGANVLTF
CDR3nt: TGTGCCAGCTCACTTCGGGTTCTAAGCTCTGGGGCCAACGTCCTGACTTTC

v_gene: TRBV9
d_gene: -
abundance: -
j_gene: TRBJ2-5
CDR3aa: CASSAAAGTLKETQYF
CDR3nt: TGTGCCAGCAGCGCCGCAGCCGGGACTCTAAAGGAGACCCAGTACTTC

v_gene: TRBV6-6
d_gene: TRBD1
abundance: -
j_gene: TRBJ1-1
CDR3aa: CASRRGQGAKGTEAFF
CDR3nt: TGTGCCAGCAGGAGAGGACAGGGGGCGAAGGGCACTGAAGCTTTCTTT

v_gene: TRBV3-1/TRBV3-2
d_gene: TRBD2
abundance: -
j_gene: TRBJ2-5
CDR3aa: CASSPGLAETQYF
CDR3nt: TGTGCCAGCAGCCCCGGACTAGCCGAGACCCAGTACTTC

v_gene: TRBV6-2/TRBV6-3
d_gene: -
abundance: once
j_gene: TRBJ1-1
CDR3aa: CASSYTLQANTEAFF
CDR3nt: TGTGCCAGCAGTTACACCCTACAGGCGAACACTGAAGCTTTCTTT

v_gene: TRBV7-2
d_gene: -
abundance: once
j_gene: TRBJ1-5
CDR3aa: CASSLRGSGWGNQPQHF
CDR3nt: TGTGCCAGCAGCTTAAGGGGTTCAGGTTGGGGCAATCAGCCCCAGCATTTT

v_gene: TRBV28
d_gene: -
abundance: -
j_gene: TRBJ2-7
CDR3aa: CASSTGEGRHEQYF
CDR3nt: TGTGCCAGCAGTACGGGAGAAGGGAGGCACGAGCAGTACTTC

v_gene: TRBV6-6
d_gene: TRBD1
abundance: -
j_gene: TRBJ1-6
CDR3aa: CASSLHSTGTGGSYNSPLHF
CDR3nt: TGTGCCAGCAGCCTACACTCAACCGGGACAGGGGGCTCCTATAATTCACCCCTCCACTTT

v_gene: TRBV7-9
d_gene: -
abundance: once
j_gene: TRBJ2-7
CDR3aa: CASSFRDTIQREQYF
CDR3nt: TGTGCCAGCAGCTTCCGGGACACCATCCAGAGGGAGCAGTACTTC

v_gene: TRBV7-9
d_gene: -
abundance: -
j_gene: TRBJ1-4
CDR3aa: CASIAGAGEKLFF
CDR3nt: TGTGCCAGCATCGCGGGGGCCGGTGAAAAACTGTTTTTT